Listed below are T cell receptor beta chains from one sample, sequenced in a study of blood T cell repertoires in COVID-19. This table comes from immunoSEQ multiplex PCR, and its TCRdb copy is limited to in-frame clones, with some not included. The sample shows about 190,000 clones, 86% of them seen only once. Sequencing was carried out using PBMCs or T cells enriched from blood (not recorded which). The origin of the receptors is a middle-aged woman in a cohort exposed to, infected with or recovered from COVID-19 (not recorded which). CDR3s include the opening cysteine and the closing phenylalanine or tryptophan. A D gene is named only where the DNA matches it firmly. A row's size may be missing; if present it is once, few, many or a size class.

>TRBJ1-2|TRBV4-2|few|NA
CASSQEPQGGRPLTGHGYTF
TGTGCCAGCAGCCAAGAGCCCCAAGGAGGAAGGCCTCTCACCGGGCATGGCTACACCTTC
>TRBJ2-7|TRBV5-8|NA|TRBD1
CASSLDRDSFSEQYF
TGTGCCAGCAGCTTGGACCGGGACAGCTTCTCCGAGCAGTACTTC
>TRBJ2-7|TRBV2|NA|TRBD1
CASRFNRGYEQYF
TGTGCCAGCAGATTTAACAGGGGGTACGAGCAGTACTTC
>TRBJ1-2|TRBV11-2|NA|TRBD1
CASSAGGQGNYGYTF
TGTGCCAGCAGCGCGGGGGGACAGGGTAACTATGGCTACACCTTC
>TRBJ1-5|TRBV5-5|NA|NA
CASSARGGNQPQHF
TGTGCCAGCAGCGCCAGGGGAGGCAATCAGCCCCAGCATTTT
>TRBJ2-7|TRBV7-8|NA|NA
CASSSTRTRQYYYEQYF
TGTGCCAGCAGCTCAACCCGCACACGACAGTACTACTACGAGCAGTACTTC
>TRBJ2-1|TRBV4-3|few|TRBD2
CASSQVEEGLAGFDEQFF
TGCGCCAGCAGCCAAGTTGAGGAGGGCCTAGCGGGATTCGATGAGCAGTTCTTC
>TRBJ1-6|TRBV5-1|NA|NA
CASSFTGDSPLHF
TGCGCCAGCAGCTTTACAGGAGATTCACCCCTCCACTTT
>TRBJ1-2|TRBV6-5|NA|NA
CASSYSERNNYGYTF
TGTGCCAGCAGTTACTCGGAGAGAAATAACTATGGCTACACCTTC
>TRBJ2-7|TRBV5-1|NA|TRBD1
CASSWTGGYEQYF
TGCGCCAGCAGCTGGACAGGGGGCTACGAGCAGTACTTC
>TRBJ2-1|TRBV6-6|NA|TRBD2
CASSPLLAGGRMDEQFF
TGTGCCAGCAGTCCCCTGCTAGCGGGGGGGCGAATGGATGAGCAGTTCTTC
>TRBJ2-1|TRBV7-9|NA|TRBD1
CASSPDREYNEQFF
TGTGCCAGCAGCCCAGACAGGGAGTACAATGAGCAGTTCTTC
>TRBJ1-2|TRBV6-5|NA|TRBD1
CASSSHRGGYTF
TGTGCCAGCAGTTCCCACAGGGGTGGCTACACCTTC
>TRBJ2-1|TRBV19|NA|NA
CASSSQRTLSYNEQFF
TGTGCCAGTAGTTCCCAGCGGACCCTTTCCTACAATGAGCAGTTCTTC
>TRBJ2-7|TRBV27|NA|TRBD1
CASSLRDRGRYEQYF
TGTGCCAGCAGTTTAAGGGACAGGGGACGCTACGAGCAGTACTTC
>TRBJ1-1|TRBV28|NA|NA
CASQGRGYTTEAFF
TGTGCCAGCCAGGGGCGGGGGTACACCACTGAAGCTTTCTTT
>TRBJ1-1|TRBV10-3|NA|NA
CAISEASSSFQGTF
TGTGCCATCAGTGAGGCCTCGTCCAGTTTTCAGGGAACCTTT
>TRBJ2-2|TRBV27|NA|TRBD2
CASSLLAGAPNGELFF
TGTGCCAGCAGTTTATTAGCGGGAGCCCCAAACGGGGAGCTGTTTTTT
>TRBJ1-3|TRBV5-4|once|TRBD1
CASSLGDSYLHSGNTIYF
TGTGCCAGCAGCTTGGGGGACAGCTACCTCCACTCTGGAAACACCATATATTTT
>TRBJ1-1|TRBV5-5|NA|NA
CASSAGWTGEAFF
TGTGCCAGCAGCGCCGGGTGGACGGGAGAAGCTTTCTTT
>TRBJ1-6|TRBV7-9|NA|NA
CASSLSASRSPLHF
TGTGCCAGCAGCTTAAGCGCGAGTAGGTCACCCCTCCACTTT
>TRBJ2-2|TRBV12-3/TRBV12-4|once|NA
CASRSGNTGELFF
TGTGCCAGCAGATCAGGGAACACCGGGGAGCTGTTTTTT
>TRBJ2-1|TRBV6-1|NA|TRBD2
CASSEGTSLYNEQFF
TGTGCCAGCAGTGAAGGGACTAGCCTGTACAATGAGCAGTTCTTC
>TRBJ1-5|TRBV4-1|NA|NA
CASSRLDTPNQPQHF
TGCGCCAGCAGCCGCTTAGATACGCCAAATCAGCCCCAGCATTTT